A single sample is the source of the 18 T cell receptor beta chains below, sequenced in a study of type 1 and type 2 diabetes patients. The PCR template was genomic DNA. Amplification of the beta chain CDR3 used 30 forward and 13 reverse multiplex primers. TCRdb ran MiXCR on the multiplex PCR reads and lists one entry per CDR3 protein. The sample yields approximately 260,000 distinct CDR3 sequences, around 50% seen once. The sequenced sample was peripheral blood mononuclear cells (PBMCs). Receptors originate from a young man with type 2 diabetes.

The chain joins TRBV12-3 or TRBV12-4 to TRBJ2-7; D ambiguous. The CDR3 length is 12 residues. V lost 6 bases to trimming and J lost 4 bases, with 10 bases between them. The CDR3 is CASSFGLYEQYF. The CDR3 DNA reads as TGTGCCAGCAGCTTCGGTCTTTACGAGCAGTACTTC.

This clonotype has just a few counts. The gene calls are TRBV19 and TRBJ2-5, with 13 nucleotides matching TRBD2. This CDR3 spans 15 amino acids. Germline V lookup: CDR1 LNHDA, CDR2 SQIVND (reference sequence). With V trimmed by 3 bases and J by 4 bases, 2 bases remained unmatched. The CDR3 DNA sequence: TGTGCCAGTAGTATCCGGACTAGCGGGAGAGAGACCCAGTACTTC. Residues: CASSIRTSGRETQYF.

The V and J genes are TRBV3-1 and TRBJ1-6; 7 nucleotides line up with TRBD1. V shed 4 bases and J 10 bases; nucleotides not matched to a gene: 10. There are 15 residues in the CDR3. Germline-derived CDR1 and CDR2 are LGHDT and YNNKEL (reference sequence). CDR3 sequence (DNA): TGTGCCAGCAGCCGGATCGAGGGGGCACGGTCACCCCTCCACTTT. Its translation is CASSRIEGARSPLHF.

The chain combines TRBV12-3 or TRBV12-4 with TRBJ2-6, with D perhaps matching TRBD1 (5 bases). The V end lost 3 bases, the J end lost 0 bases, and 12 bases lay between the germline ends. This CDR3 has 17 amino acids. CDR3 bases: TGTGCCAGCAGTTTTGGACACTCCACCTCTGGGGCCAACGTCCTGACTTTC. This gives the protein CASSFGHSTSGANVLTF.

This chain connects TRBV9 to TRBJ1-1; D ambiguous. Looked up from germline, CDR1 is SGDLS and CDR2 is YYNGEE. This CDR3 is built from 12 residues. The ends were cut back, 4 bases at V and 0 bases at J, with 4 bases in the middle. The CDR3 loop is CASSPMNTEAFF. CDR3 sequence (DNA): TGTGCCAGCAGCCCCATGAACACTGAAGCTTTCTTT.

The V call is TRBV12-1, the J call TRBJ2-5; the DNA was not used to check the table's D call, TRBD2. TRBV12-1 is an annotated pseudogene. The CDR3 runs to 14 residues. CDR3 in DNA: TGTGCCAGCAGCGCACTAGCGGGGCCAGAGACCCAGTACTTC. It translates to CASSALAGPETQYF.

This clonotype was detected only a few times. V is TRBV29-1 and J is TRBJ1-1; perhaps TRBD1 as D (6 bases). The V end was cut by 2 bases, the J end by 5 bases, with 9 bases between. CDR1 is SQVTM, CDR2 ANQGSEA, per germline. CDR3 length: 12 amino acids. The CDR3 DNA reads TGCAGCGTTGAACTGGGGGCTACTGAAGCTTTCTTT. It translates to CSVELGATEAFF. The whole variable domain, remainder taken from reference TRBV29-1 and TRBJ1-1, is SAVISQKPSRDICQRGTSLTIQCQVDSQVTMMFWYRQQPGQSLTLIATANQGSEATYESGFVIDKFPISRPNLTFSTLTVSNMSPEDSSIYLCSVELGATEAFFGQGTRLTVV.

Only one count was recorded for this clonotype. The CDR3 spells CASSRGQGGSNTEAFF. The CDR3, as DNA: TGTGCCAGCAGCAGGGGACAGGGGGGATCGAACACTGAAGCTTTCTTT. The chain uses TRBV13 and TRBJ1-1, with TRBD1 matching 11 bases. The CDR3 has 16 amino acids. CDR1 is PRHDT and CDR2 is FYEKMQ in the germline V gene (reference sequence). The V gene end was trimmed by 5 bases and the J gene end by 1 base; junction bases not matched to a gene: 6.

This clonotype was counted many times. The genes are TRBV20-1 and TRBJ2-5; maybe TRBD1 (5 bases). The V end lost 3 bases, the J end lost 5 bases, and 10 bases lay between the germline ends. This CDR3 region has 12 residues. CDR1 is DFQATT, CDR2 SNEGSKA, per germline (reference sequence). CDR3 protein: CSARPRAETQYF. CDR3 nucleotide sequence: TGCAGTGCTAGGCCCAGGGCGGAGACCCAGTACTTC.

In nucleotides, the CDR3 is TGTGCCGAGTCGACAGACTCCTATAATTCACCCCTCCACTTT. Amino acids: CAESTDSYNSPLHF. V and J are TRBV28 and TRBJ1-6; weak D call: TRBD1 (5 bases). The CDR3 extends over 14 amino acids. CDR1 and CDR2 from the germline V gene are MDHEN and SYDVKM. V lost 11 bases and J lost 0, with 11 bases in between.

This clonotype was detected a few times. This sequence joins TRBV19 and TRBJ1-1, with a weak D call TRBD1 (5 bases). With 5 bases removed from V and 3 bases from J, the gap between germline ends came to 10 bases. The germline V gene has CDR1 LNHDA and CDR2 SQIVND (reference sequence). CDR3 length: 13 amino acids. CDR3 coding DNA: TGTGCCAGTAGTGCTTGGGGGTACACTGAAGCTTTCTTT. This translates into CASSAWGYTEAFF.

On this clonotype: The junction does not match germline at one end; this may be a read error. CDR3: CASREGLATNTQYF. Written as DNA, the CDR3 is TGTGCCAGCAGAGAGGGCCTAGCCACAAATACGCAGTATTTT. The chain combines TRBV7-2 with TRBJ2-3, with D possibly TRBD2 on 5 matching bases. The CDR3 runs 14 residues. Germline CDR1 and CDR2: SGHTA and FQGNSA.

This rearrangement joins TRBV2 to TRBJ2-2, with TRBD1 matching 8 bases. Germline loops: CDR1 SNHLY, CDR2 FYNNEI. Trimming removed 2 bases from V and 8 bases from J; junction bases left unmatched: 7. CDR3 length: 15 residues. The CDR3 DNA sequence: TGTGCCAGCAGTGAATTAGGCAGGGGGCCTGGGGAGCTGTTTTTT. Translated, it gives CASSELGRGPGELFF.

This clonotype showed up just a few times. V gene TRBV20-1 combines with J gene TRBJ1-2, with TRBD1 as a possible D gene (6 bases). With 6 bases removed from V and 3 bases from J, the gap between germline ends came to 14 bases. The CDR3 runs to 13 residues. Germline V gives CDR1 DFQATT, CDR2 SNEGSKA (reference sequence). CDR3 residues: CSAALGGHYGYTF. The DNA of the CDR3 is TGCAGTGCAGCCCTCGGGGGCCACTATGGCTACACCTTC.

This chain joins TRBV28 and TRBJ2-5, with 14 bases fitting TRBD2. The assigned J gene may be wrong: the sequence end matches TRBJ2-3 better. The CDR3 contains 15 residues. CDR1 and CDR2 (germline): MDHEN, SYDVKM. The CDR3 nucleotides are TGTGCCAGCAGGCGGACTAGCGGGAGGTTAGATACGCAGTATTTT. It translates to CASRRTSGRLDTQYF.

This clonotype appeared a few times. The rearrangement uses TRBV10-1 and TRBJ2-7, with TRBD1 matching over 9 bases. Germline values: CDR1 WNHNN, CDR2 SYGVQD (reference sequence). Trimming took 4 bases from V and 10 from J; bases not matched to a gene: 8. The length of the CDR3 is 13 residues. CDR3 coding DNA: TGCGCCAGCAGTGCTACGGGACAGGGAGAACAGTACTTC. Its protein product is CASSATGQGEQYF.

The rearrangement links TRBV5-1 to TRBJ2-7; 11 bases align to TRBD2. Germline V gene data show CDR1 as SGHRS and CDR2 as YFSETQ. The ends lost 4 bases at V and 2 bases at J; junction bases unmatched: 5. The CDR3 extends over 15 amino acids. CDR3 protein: CASSRGLAETYEQYF. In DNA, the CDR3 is TGCGCCAGCAGCCGGGGACTAGCGGAGACCTACGAGCAGTACTTC.

For the CDR3, the DNA is TGCAGTGTCAAACCCCCCGGGAACACTGAAGCTTTCTTT. The encoded protein is CSVKPPGNTEAFF. J is TRBJ1-1 and V is TRBV20-1; D unresolved. The germline gives CDR1 DFQATT, CDR2 SNEGSKA (reference sequence). The ends were cut back, 7 bases at V and 1 base at J, with 13 bases in the middle. CDR3 length: 13 residues.